The 2 T cell receptor beta chains below all came from one sample that was sequenced in a study of blood T cells in healthy people across ages. A second PCR, run for roughly 7 to 12 cycles, used a sample-barcoded 5' primer plus a J-beta primer mix. A single record per CDR3 protein comes from TCRdb applying MiXCR to the 5' RACE reads. The table shows roughly 900,000 distinct CDR3 sequences, with roughly 48% occurring only once. Sequencing input: blood. The receptors were gathered from a man aged 30 to 45 in good health.

The chain couples TRBV15 to TRBJ2-7; D is perhaps TRBD1 (5 bases). CDR1 is LNHNV and CDR2 is YYDKDF in the germline V gene (reference sequence). The V and J ends lost 0 bases and 4 bases respectively, with 7 bases between them. The CDR3 has 13 amino acids. CDR3 loop: CATSRDQGYEQYF. Written as DNA, the CDR3 is TGTGCCACCAGCAGAGATCAGGGTTACGAGCAGTACTTC.

The chain combines TRBV27 with TRBJ2-7; 8 bases map to TRBD1. Germline CDR1 reads MNHEY; CDR2 reads SMNVEV (reference sequence). The V gene end was trimmed by 6 bases and the J gene end by 0 bases; junction bases not matched to a gene: 7. The CDR3 is 15 amino acids. CDR3 DNA sequence: TGTGCCAGCAGCCCTCGGACAGGGTCCTCCTACGAGCAGTACTTC. As protein: CASSPRTGSSYEQYF.